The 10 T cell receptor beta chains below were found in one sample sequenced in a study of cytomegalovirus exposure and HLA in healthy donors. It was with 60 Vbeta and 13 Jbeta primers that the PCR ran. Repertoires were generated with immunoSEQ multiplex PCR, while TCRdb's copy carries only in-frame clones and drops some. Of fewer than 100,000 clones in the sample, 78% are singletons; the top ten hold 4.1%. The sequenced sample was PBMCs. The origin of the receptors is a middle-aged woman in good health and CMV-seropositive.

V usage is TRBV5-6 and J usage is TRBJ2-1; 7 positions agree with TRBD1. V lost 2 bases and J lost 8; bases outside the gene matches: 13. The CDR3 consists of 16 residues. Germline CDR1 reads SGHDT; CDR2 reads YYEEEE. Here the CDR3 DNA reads TGTGCCAGCAGCTTAATCGACAGGGCGGCTACAGATGAGCAGTTCTTC. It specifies CASSLIDRAATDEQFF.

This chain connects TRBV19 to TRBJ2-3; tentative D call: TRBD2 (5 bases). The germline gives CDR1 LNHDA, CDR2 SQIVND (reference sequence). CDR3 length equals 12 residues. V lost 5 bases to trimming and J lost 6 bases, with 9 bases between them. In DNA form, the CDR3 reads TGTGCCAGTAGTCCATCGGGGGATACGCAGTATTTT. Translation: CASSPSGDTQYF.

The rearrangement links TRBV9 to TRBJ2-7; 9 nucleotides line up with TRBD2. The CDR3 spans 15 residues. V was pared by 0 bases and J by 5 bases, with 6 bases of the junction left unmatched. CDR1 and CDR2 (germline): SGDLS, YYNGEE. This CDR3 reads CASSVGISGRNEQYF. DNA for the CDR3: TGTGCCAGCAGCGTAGGGATTAGCGGGAGAAACGAGCAGTACTTC.

The CDR3 spells CASSRGYEQYF. The DNA of the CDR3 is TGTGCCAGCAGTCGGGGCTACGAGCAGTACTTC. The J gene is TRBJ2-7, the V gene TRBV25-1; perhaps TRBD2 as D (5 bases). The CDR3 runs to 11 residues. Germline values: CDR1 MGHDK, CDR2 SYGVNS. The V and J ends lost 5 bases and 3 bases respectively, with 5 bases between them.

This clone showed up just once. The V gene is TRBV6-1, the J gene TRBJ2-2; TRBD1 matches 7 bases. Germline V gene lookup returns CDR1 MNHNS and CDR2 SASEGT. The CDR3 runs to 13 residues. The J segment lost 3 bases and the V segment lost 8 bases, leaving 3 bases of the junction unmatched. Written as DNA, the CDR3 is TGTGCCAGCGGGACAGCGTACACCGGGGAGCTGTTTTTT. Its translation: CASGTAYTGELFF.

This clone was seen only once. The CDR3: CASMSEHWTPFSSYNEQFF. The CDR3 nucleotides are TGTGCCAGCATGAGCGAACACTGGACACCTTTTTCCTCCTACAATGAGCAGTTCTTC. The chain carries TRBV28 and TRBJ2-1; D perhaps matches TRBD1 (5 bases). V dropped 7 bases and J dropped 0 bases, with 25 bases sitting between them. This CDR3 is built from 19 residues. Per germline, CDR1 MDHEN and CDR2 SYDVKM.

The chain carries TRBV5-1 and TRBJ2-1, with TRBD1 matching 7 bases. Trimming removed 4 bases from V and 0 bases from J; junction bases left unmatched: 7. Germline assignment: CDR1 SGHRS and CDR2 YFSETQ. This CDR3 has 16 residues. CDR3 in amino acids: CASSPTGDSSYNEQFF. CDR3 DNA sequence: TGCGCCAGCAGCCCGACTGGGGACAGCTCCTACAATGAGCAGTTCTTC. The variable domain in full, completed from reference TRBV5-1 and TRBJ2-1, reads KAGVTQTPRYLIKTRGQQVTLSCSPISGHRSVSWYQQTPGQGLQFLFEYFSETQRNKGNFPGRFSGRQFSNSRSEMNVSTLELGDSALYLCASSPTGDSSYNEQFFGPGTRLTVL.

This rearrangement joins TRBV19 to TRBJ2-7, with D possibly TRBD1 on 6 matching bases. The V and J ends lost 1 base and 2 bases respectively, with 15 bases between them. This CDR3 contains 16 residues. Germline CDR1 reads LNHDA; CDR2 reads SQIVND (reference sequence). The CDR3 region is CASSIALDRGAYEQYF. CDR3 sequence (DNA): TGTGCCAGTAGTATAGCCTTGGACAGAGGAGCCTACGAGCAGTACTTC.

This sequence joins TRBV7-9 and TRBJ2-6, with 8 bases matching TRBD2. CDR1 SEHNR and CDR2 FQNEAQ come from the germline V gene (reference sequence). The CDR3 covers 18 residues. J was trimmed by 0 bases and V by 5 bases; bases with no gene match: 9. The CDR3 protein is CASSAPGGVPSGANVLTF. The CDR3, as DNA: TGTGCCAGCAGCGCTCCCGGGGGGGTCCCCTCTGGGGCCAACGTCCTGACTTTC.

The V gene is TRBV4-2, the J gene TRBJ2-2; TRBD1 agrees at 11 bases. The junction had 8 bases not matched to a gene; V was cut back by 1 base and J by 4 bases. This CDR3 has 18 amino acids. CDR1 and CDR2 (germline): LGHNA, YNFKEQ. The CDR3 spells CASSQARGQGAGTGELFF. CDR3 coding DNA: TGTGCCAGCAGCCAAGCACGCGGACAGGGGGCGGGCACCGGGGAGCTGTTTTTT.